Following are 17 T cell receptor beta chains from one sample sequenced in a study of blood T cell repertoires in COVID-19 (TCRdb year 2020). The library relied on the immunoSEQ multiplex PCR assay. The source is immuneACCESS, and TCRdb retained only in-frame sequences with V and J called. Part of the clones is not carried over; for the studies checked, unresolved V genes explain less than half of this, and the remainder is unexplained. The table for this sample lists approximately 110,000 clones; 85% to 90% of them were counted only once. Jointly, the top ten make up about 1.1% of the sample. Sequences were obtained from peripheral blood. Receptors were obtained from a human donor in a cohort sampled during active COVID-19.

This sequence joins TRBV7-2 and TRBJ2-7; no clear D. V shed 4 bases and J shed 3 bases, with 4 bases lying between them. CDR1 is SGHTA, CDR2 FQGNSA, per germline. The CDR3 loop spans 11 amino acids. This CDR3 reads CASSSFYEQYF. CDR3 DNA sequence: TGTGCCAGCAGCTCCTTCTACGAGCAGTACTTC. The full variable domain, with the rest looked up from reference TRBV7-2 and TRBJ2-7, is GAGVSQSPSNKVTEKGKDVELRCDPISGHTALYWYRQSLGQGLEFLIYFQGNSAPDKSGLPSDRFSAERTGGSVSTLTIQRTQQEDSAVYLCASSSFYEQYFGPGTRLTVT.

This clone was observed once. This chain joins TRBV2 and TRBJ1-6, with D uncertain. Germline CDR1 SNHLY, CDR2 FYNNEI. V was trimmed by 6 bases and J by 14 bases, leaving 14 bases between them. This CDR3 spans 12 amino acids. The CDR3 DNA is TGTGCCAGCAGCCCCTTACGAGGCGCCCTCCACTTT. Its translation is CASSPLRGALHF.

The chain employs TRBV3-1 (or the pseudogene TRBV3-2) and TRBJ2-1; D is undetermined. Germline-derived CDR1 and CDR2 are LGHDT and YNNKEL (reference sequence). V was shortened by 1 base and J by 5 bases, with 9 bases between the two germline ends. The CDR3 is 14 amino acids. The CDR3 DNA follows: TGTGCCAGCAGCCAAGGGGCGACCAACAATGAGCAGTTCTTC. This codes for CASSQGATNNEQFF.

J is TRBJ1-2 and V is TRBV10-3; D is ambiguous. Germline CDR1 reads ENHRY; CDR2 reads SYGVKD. Trimming cost V 2 bases and J 2 bases, with 6 bases left between them. The length of the CDR3 is 13 residues. The CDR3 DNA reads TGTGCCATCAGTGAGGGCACCAACTATGGCTACACCTTC. This translates into CAISEGTNYGYTF.

This chain links TRBV18 with TRBJ2-5; 7 bases are a match to TRBD1. Trimming took 5 bases from V and 5 from J; bases not matched to a gene: 5. In germline, CDR1 is KGHSH, CDR2 LQKENI. The CDR3 runs 13 residues. The CDR3 is CASSSTGRETQYF. The CDR3 DNA reads as TGTGCCAGCTCATCGACAGGGCGGGAGACCCAGTACTTC.

The chain combines TRBV12-5 with TRBJ1-6; 7 bases match TRBD1. CDR1 LGHNT and CDR2 FRNRAP come from the germline V gene. J gave up 4 bases and V 2 bases, and 2 bases lay outside the gene matches. This CDR3 has 15 amino acids. The CDR3 region is CASGLTGVYNSPLHF. The CDR3 coding sequence is TGTGCTAGTGGTTTGACAGGGGTTTATAATTCACCCCTCCACTTT.

This chain links TRBV27 with TRBJ2-3; D is unclear. The CDR3 extends over 16 amino acids. Germline lookup yields CDR1 MNHEY and CDR2 SMNVEV (reference sequence). V gave up 0 bases and J gave up 2 bases, with 12 bases separating them. The CDR3 DNA reads as TGTGCCAGCAGTTTATCGTCCGTCCCAGTCACAGATACGCAGTATTTT. It translates to CASSLSSVPVTDTQYF.

Here the CDR3 DNA reads TGTGCCAGCAGCCAAGTGACAGCTGCGACAGATACGCAGTATTTT. Translation gives CASSQVTAATDTQYF. V gene TRBV3-1 (or the pseudogene TRBV3-2) combines with J gene TRBJ2-3; perhaps TRBD1 as D (5 bases). This CDR3 is built from 15 residues. Looked up from germline, CDR1 is LGHDT and CDR2 is YNNKEL (reference sequence). Trimming removed 1 base at V and 3 bases at J, with 11 bases between.

The chain combines TRBV24-1 with TRBJ2-2; the D gene is possibly TRBD1 (6 bases). CDR1 and CDR2 from the germline V gene are KGHDR and SFDVKD. The CDR3 has 16 amino acids. Trimming took 0 bases from V and 1 from J, leaving 8 bases between them. The CDR3 DNA sequence: TGTGCCACCAGTGATTTGAGGGGGAAGAACACCGGGGAGCTGTTTTTT. Amino acid sequence: CATSDLRGKNTGELFF.

The rearrangement links TRBV7-2 to TRBJ2-3; 7 bases line up with TRBD2. The V segment lost 3 bases and the J segment 2 bases; nucleotides outside the gene matches: 14. The CDR3 spans 18 residues. CDR1 is SGHTA, CDR2 FQGNSA, per germline. This CDR3 is CASSFLPGLPYFTDTQYF. CDR3 DNA: TGTGCCAGCAGCTTCTTACCGGGACTACCATACTTCACAGATACGCAGTATTTT.

This clone was found once. The chain is built from TRBV14 and TRBJ1-1; D is possibly TRBD1 (5 bases). V was cut by 3 bases and J by 1 base, with 12 bases left in between. Germline CDR1 SGHDN, CDR2 FVKESK. The CDR3 extends over 15 amino acids. DNA of the CDR3: TGTGCCAGCAGCCACTGGGGCTCCTCGAACACTGAAGCTTTCTTT. This codes for CASSHWGSSNTEAFF.

The CDR3 bases are TGTGCCAGCAGCCCCGTCCCCGCTGCTCAAACAGGGACTGGAAACACCATATATTTT. Translating gives CASSPVPAAQTGTGNTIYF. The chain joins TRBV9 to TRBJ1-3, with D tentatively TRBD1 (6 bases). Germline assignment: CDR1 SGDLS and CDR2 YYNGEE. The ends were cut back, 4 bases at V and 2 bases at J, with 25 bases in the middle. This CDR3 comprises 19 residues.

The chain combines TRBV9 with TRBJ1-2, with 7 bases fitting TRBD1. V was clipped by 6 bases and J by 8 bases; unmatched bases: 19. CDR3 size: 16 residues. Germline V gene data show CDR1 as SGDLS and CDR2 as YYNGEE. The CDR3 region is CASNNRTDRAKEGYTF. The CDR3 nucleotides read TGTGCCAGCAACAACAGAACCGACAGGGCGAAAGAAGGCTACACCTTC.

The rearrangement joins TRBV9 to TRBJ1-1, with unresolved D. Per germline, CDR1 SGDLS and CDR2 YYNGEE. Trimming stripped 3 bases from V and 2 bases from J, with 14 bases between. The CDR3 runs 15 residues. The CDR3 bases are TGTGCCAGCAGCGCGAGACCCCACAGTAACACTGAAGCTTTCTTT. This gives the protein CASSARPHSNTEAFF.

This clone occurred a few times. The chain has TRBV5-1 and TRBJ1-5; a weak D match, TRBD1 (6 bases). The V end lost 6 bases, the J end lost 6 bases, and 16 bases lay between the germline ends. The CDR3 extends over 14 amino acids. The V gene's germline CDR1 is SGHRS and CDR2 YFSETQ. The CDR3 here is CASKVGTGLQPQHF. Written as DNA, the CDR3 is TGCGCCAGCAAGGTCGGAACAGGGCTTCAGCCCCAGCATTTT.

V is TRBV3-1 (or the pseudogene TRBV3-2) and J is TRBJ2-3; no firm D call. The CDR3 is 11 residues long. V was trimmed by 1 base and J by 7 bases, leaving 3 bases between them. The germline V gene encodes CDR1 LGHDT and CDR2 YNNKEL (reference sequence). CDR3 coding DNA: TGTGCCAGCAGCCAAGTTAATACGCAGTATTTT. Its protein is CASSQVNTQYF.

This clone was seen more than once but under ten times. The chain carries TRBV3-1 (or the pseudogene TRBV3-2) and TRBJ2-5; D might be TRBD1 (6 bases). Deletions cut 2 bases from V and 2 bases from J, with 12 bases between. In germline, CDR1 is LGHDT, CDR2 YNNKEL (reference sequence). This CDR3 is 15 amino acids long. CDR3 coding DNA: TGTGCCAGCAGCCAATTAGGGGGAGTGCAAGAGACCCAGTACTTC. Translating it yields CASSQLGGVQETQYF.